Below are 27 T cell receptor beta chains sequenced from a single sample in a study of human T cells and chemical hapten exposure. One entry per CDR3 protein, called by TCRdb with MiXCR from the RACE reads. This sample has about 80,000 distinct CDR3 sequences, with 14% found just once. Noted time point: pre-sensitization, week 0. Described treatment: therapeutic diphenylcyclopropenone sensitization with weekly scalp DPC. Sequencing used whole blood, obtained in connection with sensitization to the hapten diphenylcyclopropenone (DPC). These receptors were taken from a woman aged 45-65 years with alopecia areata. Some clones in this sample may be carry-over from other donors' samples.

This clonotype was recorded a few times. This chain joins TRBV11-2 and TRBJ1-1; D may be TRBD1 (5 bases). The CDR3 sequence is 13 residues long. Trimming stripped 5 bases from V and 5 bases from J, with 12 bases between. CDR1 is SGHAT and CDR2 is FQNNGV in the germline V gene. DNA for the CDR3: TGTGCCAGCAGCCCCGTGGGGCGAACTGAAGCTTTCTTT. Residues: CASSPVGRTEAFF. Filled out from reference TRBV11-2 and TRBJ1-1, the complete variable domain reads EAGVAQSPRYKIIEKRQSVAFWCNPISGHATLYWYQQILGQGPKLLIQFQNNGVVDDSQLPKDRFSAERLKGVDSTLKIQPAKLEDSAVYLCASSPVGRTEAFFGQGTRLTVV.

The chain joins TRBV5-1 to TRBJ1-6; D is unresolved. This CDR3 has 16 amino acids. Trimming stripped 1 base from V and 7 bases from J, with 15 bases between. Germline assignment: CDR1 SGHRS and CDR2 YFSETQ. The DNA of the CDR3 is TGCGCCAGCAGCTTGTTGCAGTCGAGTGGGAATTCACCCCTCCACTTT. Its protein product is CASSLLQSSGNSPLHF. The entire variable domain, with the rest obtained from reference TRBV5-1 and TRBJ1-6, is as follows: KAGVTQTPRYLIKTRGQQVTLSCSPISGHRSVSWYQQTPGQGLQFLFEYFSETQRNKGNFPGRFSGRQFSNSRSEMNVSTLELGDSALYLCASSLLQSSGNSPLHFGNGTRLTVT.

The table lists this clonotype with a few counts. The rearrangement links TRBV5-1 to TRBJ2-3; the D gene is possibly TRBD1 (6 bases). The CDR3 is 12 amino acids. The V end was cut by 2 bases, the J end by 5 bases, with 6 bases between. Looked up from germline, CDR1 is SGHRS and CDR2 is YFSETQ. CDR3 loop: CASSLQGDTQYF. In DNA, the CDR3 is TGCGCCAGCAGCTTACAGGGAGATACGCAGTATTTT.

The chain is built from TRBV12-3 or TRBV12-4 and TRBJ2-1; 7 nucleotides agree with TRBD2. This CDR3 is built from 15 residues. Unmatched junction bases numbered 15, after V lost 6 bases and J lost 10 bases. The CDR3 DNA reads as TGTGCCAGCAGCTCTACTAGCGCGAGTCGAGGCGAGCAGTTCTTC. Translation gives CASSSTSASRGEQFF.

Only a few counts were recorded for this clonotype. The rearrangement uses TRBV7-9 and TRBJ1-2; D not resolved. This CDR3 comprises 14 residues. V shed 1 base and J shed 4 bases, with 10 bases lying between them. CDR1 and CDR2 (germline): SEHNR, FQNEAQ (reference sequence). CDR3 coding DNA: TGTGCCAGCAGCTTAGACGGCAGCTCCTATGGCTACACCTTC. Translating gives CASSLDGSSYGYTF. Full variable domain (remainder filled in from reference TRBV7-9 and TRBJ1-2): DTGVSQNPRHKITKRGQNVTFRCDPISEHNRLYWYRQTLGQGPEFLTYFQNEAQLEKSRLLSDRFSAERPKGSFSTLEIQRTEQGDSAMYLCASSLDGSSYGYTFGSGTRLTVV.

The sample holds a few counts of this clonotype. DNA of the CDR3: TGCGCCAGCAGCCAAAGGGGGCTCGGCGAGACCCAGTACTTC. Translation gives CASSQRGLGETQYF. The rearrangement links TRBV4-3 to TRBJ2-5, with 7 bases identical to TRBD1. Germline V gene data show CDR1 as LGHNA and CDR2 as YSLEER. CDR3 length equals 14 residues. The junction had 5 bases not matched to a gene; V was cut back by 2 bases and J by 5 bases.

The chain recombines TRBV20-1 with TRBJ2-7; D is ambiguous. V was clipped by 1 base and J by 5 bases, with 3 bases between them. This CDR3 has 10 amino acids. The V gene's germline CDR1 is DFQATT and CDR2 SNEGSKA (reference sequence). The CDR3 reads CSARVDEQYF. For the CDR3, the DNA is TGCAGTGCTAGAGTCGACGAGCAGTACTTC.

The chain is built from TRBV2 and TRBJ1-4, with 7 bases lining up with TRBD1. The CDR3 sequence is 14 residues long. V lost 6 bases and J lost 4; bases outside the gene matches: 5. Germline V gives CDR1 SNHLY, CDR2 FYNNEI. The CDR3, as DNA: TGTGCCAGCAGCCCGGACAGGATTAATGAAAAACTGTTTTTT. As protein: CASSPDRINEKLFF.

The CDR3 nucleotides read TGCAGCGTTGGCTCCCCGAACACCGGGGAGCTGTTTTTT. This translates into CSVGSPNTGELFF. This chain uses TRBV29-1 with TRBJ2-2; unclear D gene. The CDR3 length is 13 residues. CDR1 is SQVTM, CDR2 ANQGSEA, per germline. Trimming pared 4 bases from V and 0 bases from J, leaving 6 bases between.

The chain has TRBV7-9 and TRBJ2-5, with TRBD1 as a possible D gene (6 bases). The CDR3 totals 15 residues. Per the germline V gene, CDR1 is SEHNR and CDR2 is FQNEAQ (reference sequence). Trimming removed 1 base from V and 5 bases from J, with 14 bases in between. CDR3 region: CASSLEVTGLETQYF. The CDR3 nucleotides are TGTGCCAGCAGCTTAGAGGTCACAGGGCTGGAGACCCAGTACTTC.

The CDR3 DNA is TGTGCCAGCTCACCTGCGATGGGCGGGAGTTCCTACGAGCAGTACTTC. Protein: CASSPAMGGSSYEQYF. The chain links TRBV18 to TRBJ2-7; 7 bases are a match to TRBD2. Trimming took 3 bases from V and 1 from J; bases not matched to a gene: 9. This CDR3 spans 16 amino acids. The germline V gene has CDR1 KGHSH and CDR2 LQKENI.

This clonotype was seen a handful of times. The chain couples TRBV29-1 to TRBJ2-7; D uncertain. Germline CDR1 is SQVTM and CDR2 is ANQGSEA. The CDR3 is 11 residues long. The V and J ends lost 7 bases and 6 bases respectively, with 13 bases between them. The CDR3 DNA sequence: TGCAGCGCACAGATGTTGTCCGAGCAGTACTTC. It is translated as CSAQMLSEQYF.

The CDR3 protein is CSARDGASGNTIYF. The CDR3 region has the DNA TGCAGTGCTAGAGATGGGGCCTCTGGAAACACCATATATTTT. The chain has TRBV20-1 and TRBJ1-3; perhaps TRBD1 as D (5 bases). The length of the CDR3 is 14 residues. Trimming took off 0 bases at V and 0 bases at J, with 6 bases between the two ends. Germline V lookup: CDR1 DFQATT, CDR2 SNEGSKA (reference sequence).

Written as DNA, the CDR3 is TGTGCCAGCAGCTTAGATGTCGGGAGTAGGTGGGAGCAGTACTTC. Protein sequence: CASSLDVGSRWEQYF. This chain links TRBV7-2 with TRBJ2-7, with TRBD2 as a possible D gene (6 bases). The germline gives CDR1 SGHTA, CDR2 FQGNSA. Deletions cut 1 base from V and 7 bases from J, with 17 bases between. The CDR3 consists of 15 residues.

This clonotype was detected a few times. The chain employs TRBV14 and TRBJ2-3, with D tentatively TRBD1 (6 bases). This CDR3 has 16 amino acids. Germline CDR1 is SGHDN and CDR2 is FVKESK. The ends were cut back, 1 base at V and 1 base at J, with 12 bases in the middle. CDR3 nucleotides: TGTGCCAGCAGCCAAGGCCAGGACAGAGGCACAGATACGCAGTATTTT. It specifies CASSQGQDRGTDTQYF.

There are many counts of this clonotype. The chain carries TRBV12-3 or TRBV12-4 and TRBJ1-5, with a possible D match to TRBD1 (5 bases). With 7 bases removed from V and 6 bases from J, the gap between germline ends came to 19 bases. There are 15 residues in the CDR3. The CDR3 protein is CASTLAGGNSQPQHF. The CDR3 coding sequence is TGTGCCAGCACCCTGGCGGGGGGGAACTCTCAGCCCCAGCATTTT.

A few counts support this clonotype. The genes are TRBV29-1 and TRBJ2-6, with 7 bases matching TRBD1. Germline assignment: CDR1 SQVTM and CDR2 ANQGSEA. Unmatched junction bases numbered 6, after V lost 4 bases and J lost 0 bases. The CDR3 is made up of 16 amino acids. The CDR3 DNA follows: TGCAGCGTTGCGGGACAGAGCCTCTCTGGGGCCAACGTCCTGACTTTC. It specifies CSVAGQSLSGANVLTF. Full variable domain (rest looked up from reference TRBV29-1 and TRBJ2-6): SAVISQKPSRDICQRGTSLTIQCQVDSQVTMMFWYRQQPGQSLTLIATANQGSEATYESGFVIDKFPISRPNLTFSTLTVSNMSPEDSSIYLCSVAGQSLSGANVLTFGAGSRLTVL.

The J gene is TRBJ2-1, the V gene TRBV7-9; no clear D gene. V lost 4 bases and J lost 1, with 8 bases in between. The germline V gene has CDR1 SEHNR and CDR2 FQNEAQ (reference sequence). The CDR3 contains 14 residues. This CDR3 is CASSSPVSYNEQFF. CDR3 in DNA: TGTGCCAGCAGCTCCCCCGTATCCTACAATGAGCAGTTCTTC.

The rearrangement links TRBV6-6 to TRBJ2-5, with D perhaps TRBD2 (5 bases). Germline lookup yields CDR1 MNHNY and CDR2 SVGAGI (reference sequence). V lost 0 bases to trimming and J lost 2 bases, with 7 bases between them. The CDR3 loop spans 14 amino acids. CDR3 amino acids: CASSYSLEQETQYF. The CDR3 nucleotides are TGTGCCAGCAGTTACTCACTAGAGCAAGAGACCCAGTACTTC.

This clonotype was seen a handful of times. The junction does not match germline at one end; this may be a read error. V is TRBV7-2 and J is TRBJ2-3; D perhaps matches TRBD1 (6 bases). CDR3 size: 13 residues. Germline V gene sequence: CDR1 SGHTA, CDR2 FQGNSA. The CDR3 loop reads CASRLGQPDTQYF. CDR3 nucleotide sequence: TGTGCCAGCAGATTAGGACAGCCAGATACGCAGTATTTT.

The chain has TRBV3-1 and TRBJ2-5; maybe TRBD2 (5 bases). The CDR3 totals 15 residues. Deletions cut 0 bases from V and 9 bases from J, with 17 bases between. Germline assignment: CDR1 LGHDT and CDR2 YNNKEL (reference sequence). As DNA, the CDR3 is TGTGCCAGCAGCCAAGATTTGGCACGCTCGAGGGCCCAGTACTTC. This translates into CASSQDLARSRAQYF.

The chain couples TRBV19 to TRBJ1-4, with D perhaps matching TRBD1 (5 bases). The germline CDR1 and CDR2 sequences are LNHDA and SQIVND (reference sequence). CDR3 length equals 14 residues. Trimming cost V 7 bases and J 7 bases, with 16 bases left between them. The CDR3 protein is CASNFRDLGEKLFF. CDR3 nucleotide sequence: TGTGCCAGTAACTTCCGGGACCTTGGTGAAAAACTGTTTTTT.

The V gene is TRBV3-1, the J gene TRBJ2-1; 9 positions match TRBD2. Germline-derived CDR1 and CDR2 are LGHDT and YNNKEL (reference sequence). CDR3 length: 17 amino acids. The trim removed 4 bases at V and 8 bases at J, leaving 15 bases unmatched. The CDR3: CASSRRPLAGTFDEQFF. The CDR3, as DNA: TGTGCCAGCAGCCGCCGACCGCTAGCGGGAACCTTCGATGAGCAGTTCTTC.

This clonotype was recorded a few times. This chain uses TRBV2 with TRBJ2-3; 9 bases agree with TRBD2. With V trimmed by 5 bases and J by 4 bases, 7 bases remained unmatched. The CDR3 totals 15 residues. The germline V gene has CDR1 SNHLY and CDR2 FYNNEI. CDR3 coding DNA: TGTGCCAGCAGTCCTGGTTTAGCGGGAGCAGATACGCAGTATTTT. Translated, it gives CASSPGLAGADTQYF.

The chain recombines TRBV4-3 with TRBJ2-3; D not certain. V lost 1 base to trimming and J lost 4 bases, with 12 bases between them. This CDR3 has 15 residues. Germline V gene lookup returns CDR1 LGHNA and CDR2 YSLEER. The CDR3 bases are TGCGCCAGCAGCCAAGGGCAAGCCCCCGCAGATACGCAGTATTTT. This translates into CASSQGQAPADTQYF.

This rearrangement joins TRBV20-1 to TRBJ2-1; TRBD2 agrees at 15 bases. Germline trimming cut 6 bases from V and 10 bases from J; bases unmatched to any gene: 19. The CDR3 is made up of 18 amino acids. In germline, CDR1 is DFQATT, CDR2 SNEGSKA (reference sequence). CDR3 DNA sequence: TGCAGTGCATCCAGGCCTTACAAGGGACTAGCGGGAGGAGGGGAGCAGTTCTTC. This codes for CSASRPYKGLAGGGEQFF.

The rearrangement links TRBV29-1 to TRBJ1-1; possible D gene TRBD1, 6 bases. Germline CDR1 reads SQVTM; CDR2 reads ANQGSEA. The V end was cut by 4 bases, the J end by 7 bases, with 10 bases between. This CDR3 comprises 11 residues. The CDR3 region has the DNA TGCAGCGTTGCGGGACACAATGAAGCTTTCTTT. Translating gives CSVAGHNEAFF. Full variable domain (remainder filled in from reference TRBV29-1 and TRBJ1-1): SAVISQKPSRDICQRGTSLTIQCQVDSQVTMMFWYRQQPGQSLTLIATANQGSEATYESGFVIDKFPISRPNLTFSTLTVSNMSPEDSSIYLCSVAGHNEAFFGQGTRLTVV.